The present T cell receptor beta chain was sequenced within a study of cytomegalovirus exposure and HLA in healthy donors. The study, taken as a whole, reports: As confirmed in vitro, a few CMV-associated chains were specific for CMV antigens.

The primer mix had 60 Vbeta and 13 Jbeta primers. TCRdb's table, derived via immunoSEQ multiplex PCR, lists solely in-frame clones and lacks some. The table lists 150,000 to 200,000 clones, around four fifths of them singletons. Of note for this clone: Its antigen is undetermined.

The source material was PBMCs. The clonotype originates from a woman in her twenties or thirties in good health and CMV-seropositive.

This CDR3 is CANSSPGLAAHDIKIGDNEQFF. The CDR3 DNA reads TGTGCCAACAGCTCTCCGGGACTAGCGGCCCACGACATAAAGATCGGAGACAATGAGCAGTTCTTC. The chain uses TRBV2 and TRBJ2-1; TRBD2 aligns across 11 bases. In germline, CDR1 is SNHLY, CDR2 FYNNEI. V gave up 10 bases and J gave up 5 bases; unmatched junction bases: 31. This CDR3 has 22 amino acids.